The 27 T cell receptor beta chains below all came from one sample that was sequenced in a study of CD8+CD57+ T cells in acquired aplastic anemia. The template used for profiling TCR beta VDJ and CDR3 was genomic DNA. One entry per CDR3 protein, called by TCRdb with MiXCR from the reads. The table lists approximately 100,000 distinct CDR3 sequences, less than 75% of them singletons. The authors sequenced patients whose flow cytometry had shown CD8+CD57+ cell expansion. The sequencing sample was made of sorted CD4+, CD8+, or CD8+CD57+ T cells (not recorded which) from PBMCs. All receptors come from a human donor with aplastic anemia.

The chain joins TRBV20-1 to TRBJ2-7; 9 bases line up with TRBD1. The trim removed 0 bases at V and 7 bases at J, leaving 13 bases unmatched. The CDR3 extends over 16 amino acids. The germline CDR1 and CDR2 sequences are DFQATT and SNEGSKA (reference sequence). In nucleotides, the CDR3 is TGCAGTGCTAGAGATCTAGAGGGACAGGGTGTGGGGGAGCAGTACTTC. Translating gives CSARDLEGQGVGEQYF.

The V call is TRBV10-3, the J call TRBJ2-4; TRBD2 might be the D (5 bases). The CDR3 length is 13 residues. Between the trimmed V and J ends, which lost 2 bases and 3 bases, there was a span of 5 bases. The germline gives CDR1 ENHRY, CDR2 SYGVKD. For the CDR3, the DNA is TGTGCCATCAGTGAGGCGGGCAAAAACATTCAGTACTTC. It yields the protein CAISEAGKNIQYF.

The V call is TRBV29-1, the J call TRBJ1-5; no firm D call. CDR1 is SQVTM, CDR2 ANQGSEA, per germline. The CDR3 has 14 amino acids. V lost 5 bases and J 7 bases, leaving 18 bases between the germline ends. CDR3 region: CSVCQDSREQPQHF. As DNA, the CDR3 is TGCAGCGTTTGCCAGGACTCACGTGAACAGCCCCAGCATTTT. Looking up the rest from reference TRBV29-1 and TRBJ1-5 gives the full variable domain: SAVISQKPSRDICQRGTSLTIQCQVDSQVTMMFWYRQQPGQSLTLIATANQGSEATYESGFVIDKFPISRPNLTFSTLTVSNMSPEDSSIYLCSVCQDSREQPQHFGDGTRLSIL.

This clonotype came up many times. This rearrangement joins TRBV4-1 to TRBJ2-7; D is unclear. The CDR3 is made up of 15 amino acids. Germline V gives CDR1 MGHRA, CDR2 YSYEKL. The germline V and J ends were trimmed by 4 bases and 6 bases, with 19 bases remaining between them. The CDR3 spells CASSLRVDIESEQYF. The DNA for the CDR3 is TGCGCCAGCAGCCTCCGTGTGGATATTGAGAGCGAGCAGTACTTC.

This clonotype was picked up a small number of times. The chain employs TRBV9 and TRBJ2-7, with D maybe TRBD1 (5 bases). Trimming pared 3 bases from V and 5 bases from J, leaving 12 bases between. The germline V gene encodes CDR1 SGDLS and CDR2 YYNGEE. The CDR3 length is 13 residues. The CDR3 sequence is CASSAHATDEQYF. The CDR3 nucleotides are TGTGCCAGCAGCGCCCACGCGACAGACGAGCAGTACTTC.

This clonotype was picked up many times. V gene TRBV13 combines with J gene TRBJ1-2, with no clear D. Germline V gives CDR1 PRHDT, CDR2 FYEKMQ (reference sequence). This CDR3 region has 12 residues. Between the trimmed V and J ends, which lost 5 bases and 5 bases, there was a span of 9 bases. CDR3 nucleotides: TGTGCCAGCAGCCCTGGGCTGTATGGCTACACCTTC. The encoded protein is CASSPGLYGYTF.

The V call is TRBV7-6, the J call TRBJ1-1; 8 bases align to TRBD1. The ends lost 5 bases at V and 4 bases at J; junction bases unmatched: 3. Looked up from germline, CDR1 is SGHVS and CDR2 is FNYEAQ. The CDR3 is made up of 13 amino acids. CDR3 nucleotides: TGTGCCAGCAGCGCCCAGGGGGCCACTGAAGCTTTCTTT. It encodes CASSAQGATEAFF.

This chain connects TRBV10-3 to TRBJ2-7, with TRBD2 identical over 10 bases. Per the germline V gene, CDR1 is ENHRY and CDR2 is SYGVKD. The CDR3 length is 15 residues. V trimming: 4 bases; J trimming: 2 bases; junction bases outside the gene matches: 5. DNA for the CDR3: TGTGCCATCAGTGGAGAAGGACTAGCGGCCTACGAGCAGTACTTC. Residues: CAISGEGLAAYEQYF.

The table lists this clonotype with many counts. The chain employs TRBV6-6 and TRBJ2-1; D is perhaps TRBD2 (5 bases). This CDR3 region has 15 residues. CDR1 and CDR2 (germline): MNHNY, SVGAGI (reference sequence). Trimming removed 0 bases from V and 6 bases from J, with 12 bases in between. CDR3 in DNA: TGTGCCAGCAGTTACTCGAGGGCGGGTGCCAATGAGCAGTTCTTC. Translating it yields CASSYSRAGANEQFF.

The chain couples TRBV20-1 to TRBJ2-3; D gene unclear. CDR3 length equals 15 residues. Trimming shortened V by 0 bases and J by 0 bases, and 10 bases separated the two germline ends. CDR1 DFQATT and CDR2 SNEGSKA come from the germline V gene (reference sequence). CDR3: CSAREARSSTDTQYF. CDR3 DNA sequence: TGCAGTGCTAGAGAAGCGAGATCTAGCACAGATACGCAGTATTTT.

This clonotype came up many times. The chain recombines TRBV20-1 with TRBJ2-5; TRBD2 matches at 11 bases. This CDR3 is 19 amino acids long. The V gene's germline CDR1 is DFQATT and CDR2 SNEGSKA (reference sequence). Unmatched junction bases numbered 12, after V lost 0 bases and J lost 0 bases. CDR3 sequence reads: CSARDQRLAGGFYQETQYF. The CDR3 DNA reads TGCAGTGCTAGAGATCAGAGATTAGCGGGGGGGTTCTACCAAGAGACCCAGTACTTC.

This chain uses TRBV28 with TRBJ2-1; 11 bases fit TRBD2. Germline trimming cut 4 bases from V and 10 bases from J; bases unmatched to any gene: 3. Per the germline V gene, CDR1 is MDHEN and CDR2 is SYDVKM. This CDR3 comprises 13 residues. The CDR3 DNA sequence: TGTGCCAGCAGTTGGGGGACTAGCGGAGAGCAGTTCTTC. It encodes CASSWGTSGEQFF.

The CDR3 sequence: CASSFGRTYEQYF. CDR3 in DNA: TGTGCCAGTAGCTTTGGGAGGACCTACGAGCAGTACTTC. The chain links TRBV19 to TRBJ2-7; D may be TRBD2 (6 bases). Germline CDR1 is LNHDA and CDR2 is SQIVND (reference sequence). The CDR3 runs 13 residues. With 6 bases removed from V and 2 bases from J, the gap between germline ends came to 11 bases.

This clonotype was detected once. The chain links TRBV24-1 to TRBJ2-1, with 9 bases aligning to TRBD1. V shed 4 bases and J 5 bases; nucleotides not matched to a gene: 5. The CDR3 length is 15 residues. The germline V gene encodes CDR1 KGHDR and CDR2 SFDVKD. The CDR3 bases are TGTGCCACCAGTGACCACAGGGGGCTCAACAATGAGCAGTTCTTC. It translates to CATSDHRGLNNEQFF.

The CDR3 DNA sequence: TGTGCCAGCAGTGCACGAACCTCCACAGATACGCAGTATTTT. Its translation: CASSARTSTDTQYF. The V and J genes are TRBV2 and TRBJ2-3; no clear D gene. This CDR3 is built from 14 residues. Germline V gene sequence: CDR1 SNHLY, CDR2 FYNNEI. The ends were cut back, 4 bases at V and 2 bases at J, with 10 bases in the middle.

This rearrangement joins TRBV7-8 to TRBJ2-1; 8 nucleotides agree with TRBD2. The V gene's germline CDR1 is SGHVS and CDR2 FQNEAQ. V dropped 4 bases and J dropped 4; count of bases not matched to a gene: 9. CDR3 size: 16 residues. CDR3 nucleotides: TGTGCCAGCAGCTACGCTACTAGCGGCACTTACAATGAGCAGTTCTTC. Its translation is CASSYATSGTYNEQFF.

The chain is built from TRBV20-1 and TRBJ2-5; D remains ambiguous. The V gene lost 1 base and the J gene lost 4 bases, with 7 bases spanning the gap. Germline loops: CDR1 DFQATT, CDR2 SNEGSKA (reference sequence). The CDR3 totals 12 residues. The CDR3 region has the DNA TGCAGTGCTAGAGGCCCCCGAGAGACCCAGTACTTC. Translation gives CSARGPRETQYF.

The J gene is TRBJ1-4, the V gene TRBV24-1, with a possible D match to TRBD1 (6 bases). V lost 8 bases to trimming and J lost 8 bases, with 17 bases between them. This CDR3 has 14 amino acids. The germline V gene has CDR1 KGHDR and CDR2 SFDVKD. For the CDR3, the DNA is TGTGCCACCAACCATGGGGGGGCTCGGGAAAAACTGTTTTTT. Translated, it gives CATNHGGAREKLFF.

This rearrangement joins TRBV6-5 to TRBJ1-1; D not resolved. Trimming stripped 3 bases from V and 5 bases from J, with 4 bases between. This CDR3 spans 11 amino acids. Per the germline V gene, CDR1 is MNHEY and CDR2 is SVGAGI. CDR3 nucleotide sequence: TGTGCCAGCAGTTATCGGACTGAAGCTTTCTTT. This translates into CASSYRTEAFF.

This clonotype has ten or more counts. The chain is built from TRBV20-1 and TRBJ2-2; 8 nucleotides align to TRBD2. Germline-derived CDR1 and CDR2 are DFQATT and SNEGSKA (reference sequence). The CDR3 consists of 16 residues. V lost 0 bases to trimming and J lost 3 bases; unmatched junction nucleotides: 6. CDR3 in amino acids: CSARETSGGDTGELFF. Written as DNA, the CDR3 is TGCAGTGCTAGAGAGACCAGCGGGGGAGACACCGGGGAGCTGTTTTTT.

In its sample, this clonotype was seen a few times. The V and J genes are TRBV15 and TRBJ1-5; no clear D. The CDR3 contains 14 residues. V lost 2 bases and J 3 bases, leaving 8 bases between the germline ends. CDR1 and CDR2 from the germline V gene are LNHNV and YYDKDF (reference sequence). As DNA, the CDR3 is TGTGCCACCAGCAGAAGCAGGACCAATCAGCCCCAGCATTTT. Protein: CATSRSRTNQPQHF. The variable domain in full, with the rest retrieved from reference TRBV15 and TRBJ1-5, is DAMVIQNPRYQVTQFGKPVTLSCSQTLNHNVMYWYQQKSSQAPKLLFHYYDKDFNNEADTPDNFQSRRPNTSFCFLDIRSPGLGDTAMYLCATSRSRTNQPQHFGDGTRLSIL.

The V gene is TRBV7-9, the J gene TRBJ2-3; unclear D gene. From germline, CDR1 is SEHNR and CDR2 FQNEAQ (reference sequence). The V and J ends lost 1 base and 5 bases respectively, with 4 bases between them. The CDR3 extends over 12 amino acids. CDR3 sequence (DNA): TGTGCCAGCAGCTTAGTGAAAGATACGCAGTATTTT. Its translation is CASSLVKDTQYF. The variable domain in full, completed from reference TRBV7-9 and TRBJ2-3, reads DTGVSQNPRHKITKRGQNVTFRCDPISEHNRLYWYRQTLGQGPEFLTYFQNEAQLEKSRLLSDRFSAERPKGSFSTLEIQRTEQGDSAMYLCASSLVKDTQYFGPGTRLTVL.

This clonotype was seen once. This chain links TRBV20-1 with TRBJ2-1; unclear D gene. Germline CDR1 and CDR2: DFQATT and SNEGSKA (reference sequence). V lost 0 bases, J lost 3 bases, and 12 bases lay in between. The CDR3 has 15 residues. CDR3 DNA: TGCAGTGCTAGAGATTCAGCTAGAGACTACAATGAGCAGTTCTTC. It yields the protein CSARDSARDYNEQFF.

The V and J genes are TRBV5-1 and TRBJ2-7, with a weak D call TRBD1 (7 bases). Germline CDR1 SGHRS, CDR2 YFSETQ. Trimming cost V 6 bases and J 5 bases, with 15 bases left between them. CDR3 length: 13 amino acids. The CDR3 reads CASKEGAQNEQYF. The CDR3 coding sequence is TGCGCCAGCAAGGAGGGGGCCCAGAACGAGCAGTACTTC.

The chain uses TRBV2 and TRBJ1-6, with no clear D. CDR3 length equals 13 residues. V was clipped by 8 bases and J by 5 bases, with 10 bases between them. Germline V gives CDR1 SNHLY, CDR2 FYNNEI. In nucleotides, the CDR3 is TGTGCCAGCCAGAGGTCTGATAATTCACCCCTCCACTTT. Residues: CASQRSDNSPLHF. The variable domain in full, with the rest retrieved from reference TRBV2 and TRBJ1-6, is EPEVTQTPSHQVTQMGQEVILRCVPISNHLYFYWYRQILGQKVEFLVSFYNNEISEKSEIFDDQFSVERPDGSNFTLKIRSTKLEDSAMYFCASQRSDNSPLHFGNGTRLTVT.

The chain uses TRBV20-1 and TRBJ1-1; tentatively, D is TRBD1 (6 bases). CDR1 and CDR2 (germline): DFQATT, SNEGSKA (reference sequence). This CDR3 contains 13 residues. V shed 3 bases and J shed 3 bases, with 11 bases lying between them. The CDR3 coding sequence is TGCAGTGCTAGCCGGACAGTCGACACTGAAGCTTTCTTT. It codes for CSASRTVDTEAFF.

The V call is TRBV3-1, the J call TRBJ2-7; 7 nucleotides agree with TRBD1. With 3 bases clipped from V and 6 bases from J, the junction kept 8 bases outside the gene matches. The CDR3 covers 14 residues. Germline CDR1 and CDR2: LGHDT and YNNKEL (reference sequence). The CDR3 region is CASSQTGTVTEQYF. The DNA of the CDR3 is TGTGCCAGCAGCCAGACCGGGACAGTAACCGAGCAGTACTTC.